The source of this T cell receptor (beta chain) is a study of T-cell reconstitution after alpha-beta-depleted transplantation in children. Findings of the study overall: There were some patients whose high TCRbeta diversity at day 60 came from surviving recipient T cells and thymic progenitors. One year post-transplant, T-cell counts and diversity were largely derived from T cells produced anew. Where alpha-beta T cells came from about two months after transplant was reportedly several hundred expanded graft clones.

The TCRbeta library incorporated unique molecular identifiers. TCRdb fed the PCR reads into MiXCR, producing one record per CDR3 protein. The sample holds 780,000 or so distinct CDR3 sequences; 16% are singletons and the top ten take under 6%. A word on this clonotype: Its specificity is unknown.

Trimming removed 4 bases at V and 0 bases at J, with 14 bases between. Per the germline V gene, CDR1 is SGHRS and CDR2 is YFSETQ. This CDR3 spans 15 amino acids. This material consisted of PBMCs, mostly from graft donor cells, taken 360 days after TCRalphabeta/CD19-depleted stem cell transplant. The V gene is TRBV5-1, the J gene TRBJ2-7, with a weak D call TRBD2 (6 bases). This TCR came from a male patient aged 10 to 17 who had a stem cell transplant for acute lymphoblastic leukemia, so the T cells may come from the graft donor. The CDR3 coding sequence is TGCGCCAGCAGCCCCGCTCCGGGAGTCTCCTACGAGCAGTACTTC. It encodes CASSPAPGVSYEQYF.